This entry lists 3 T cell receptor beta chains sequenced from one sample in a study of blood T cell repertoires in COVID-19. Sequenced by immunoSEQ multiplex PCR; TCRdb stores in-frame clones only, minus some. The repertoire holds around 63,000 clones, with 55% to 80% as singletons. The sample consisted of peripheral blood. The receptors shown here come from a woman in her 70s with COVID-19, enrolled during active disease.

This clone has only one observation. The chain couples TRBV7-8 to TRBJ1-3; maybe TRBD1 (6 bases). Germline CDR1 SGHVS, CDR2 FQNEAQ. This CDR3 contains 14 residues. The V end lost 5 bases, the J end lost 1 base, and 9 bases lay between the germline ends. CDR3 DNA: TGTGCCAGCAGCGGGAGGGGGTCTGGAAACACCATATATTTT. Its protein is CASSGRGSGNTIYF. Full variable domain (rest looked up from reference TRBV7-8 and TRBJ1-3): GAGVSQSPRYKVAKRGQDVALRCDPISGHVSLFWYQQALGQGPEFLTYFQNEAQLDKSGLPSDRFFAERPEGSVSTLKIQRTQQEDSAVYLCASSGRGSGNTIYFGEGSWLTVV.

This chain connects TRBV23-1 to TRBJ2-2; D ambiguous. TRBV23-1 is filed as an ORF, its function uncertain. The CDR3 loop spans 10 amino acids. V lost 7 bases and J 8 bases, leaving 5 bases between the germline ends. CDR3 region: CASTLGELFF. CDR3 coding DNA: TGCGCCAGCACCCTGGGGGAGCTGTTTTTT.

The chain is built from TRBV15 and TRBJ1-3; D is ambiguous. Germline assignment: CDR1 LNHNV and CDR2 YYDKDF (reference sequence). The V end lost 1 base, the J end lost 4 bases, and 14 bases lay between the germline ends. The CDR3 extends over 16 amino acids. CDR3 DNA: TGTGCCACCAGCAGAGGTGGCATTCAAACGGGAAACACCATATATTTT. Its protein product is CATSRGGIQTGNTIYF.